This passage covers 3 T cell receptor beta chains from one sample sequenced in a study of shared clonotypes between healthy human individuals. Profiled with immunoSEQ multiplex PCR; TCRdb holds only in-frame clones, not every one. The repertoire holds 2,500,000 or so clones, with roughly 92% as singletons. The sample taken for sequencing was naive CD4+ T cells from PBMCs. Subset reported: CD45RA+ positively selected. The receptors were gathered from a young man in good health. Some clones in this sample may be carry-over from other donors' samples.

CDR3 sequence (DNA): TGTGCCTGGAGCGCGCCTCCGTTTAGCAATCAGCCCCAGCATTTT. Its translation is CAWSAPPFSNQPQHF. The rearrangement joins TRBV30 to TRBJ1-5; D uncertain. This CDR3 region has 15 residues. Germline-derived CDR1 and CDR2 are GTSNPN and SVGIG (reference sequence). V was trimmed by 3 bases and J by 0 bases, leaving 12 bases between them.

The rearrangement uses TRBV28 and TRBJ2-3; TRBD2 is a possible D gene (6 bases). CDR3 length: 15 residues. Trimming removed 6 bases at V and 1 base at J, with 14 bases between. Germline V gene data show CDR1 as MDHEN and CDR2 as SYDVKM. The CDR3 DNA is TGTGCCAGCAGGACTGGGGGAGGAGGCACAGATACGCAGTATTTT. Its translation: CASRTGGGGTDTQYF. The full variable domain, its missing parts supplied by reference TRBV28 and TRBJ2-3, is DVKVTQSSRYLVKRTGEKVFLECVQDMDHENMFWYRQDPGLGLRLIYFSYDVKMKEKGDIPEGYSVSREKKERFSLILESASTNQTSMYLCASRTGGGGTDTQYFGPGTRLTVL.

The J gene is TRBJ2-1, the V gene TRBV27; 9 positions agree with TRBD1. The CDR3 runs to 14 residues. CDR1 and CDR2 (germline): MNHEY, SMNVEV (reference sequence). J gave up 6 bases and V 8 bases, and 8 bases lay outside the gene matches. The CDR3 nucleotides read TGTGCCAGCCAAAGGGACAGGGCGGGCAATGAGCAGTTCTTC. This encodes CASQRDRAGNEQFF.